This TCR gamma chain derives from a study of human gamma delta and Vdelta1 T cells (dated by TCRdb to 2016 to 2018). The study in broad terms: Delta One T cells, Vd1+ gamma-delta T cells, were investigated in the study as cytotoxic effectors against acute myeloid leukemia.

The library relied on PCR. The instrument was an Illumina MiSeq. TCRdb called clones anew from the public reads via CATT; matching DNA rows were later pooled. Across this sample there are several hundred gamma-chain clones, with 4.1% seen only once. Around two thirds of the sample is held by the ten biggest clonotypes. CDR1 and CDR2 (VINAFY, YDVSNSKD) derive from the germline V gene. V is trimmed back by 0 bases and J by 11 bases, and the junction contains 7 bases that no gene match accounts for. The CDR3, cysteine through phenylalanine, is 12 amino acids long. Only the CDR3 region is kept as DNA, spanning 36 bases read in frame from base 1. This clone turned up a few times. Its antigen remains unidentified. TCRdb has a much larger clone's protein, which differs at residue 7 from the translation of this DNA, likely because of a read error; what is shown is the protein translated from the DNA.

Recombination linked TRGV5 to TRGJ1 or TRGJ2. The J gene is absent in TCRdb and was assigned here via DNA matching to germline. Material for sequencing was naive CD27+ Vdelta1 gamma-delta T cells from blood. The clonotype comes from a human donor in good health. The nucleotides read TGTGCCACCTGGGACAGGCTGTTCGAGAAACTCTTT. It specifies CATWDRLFEKLF.